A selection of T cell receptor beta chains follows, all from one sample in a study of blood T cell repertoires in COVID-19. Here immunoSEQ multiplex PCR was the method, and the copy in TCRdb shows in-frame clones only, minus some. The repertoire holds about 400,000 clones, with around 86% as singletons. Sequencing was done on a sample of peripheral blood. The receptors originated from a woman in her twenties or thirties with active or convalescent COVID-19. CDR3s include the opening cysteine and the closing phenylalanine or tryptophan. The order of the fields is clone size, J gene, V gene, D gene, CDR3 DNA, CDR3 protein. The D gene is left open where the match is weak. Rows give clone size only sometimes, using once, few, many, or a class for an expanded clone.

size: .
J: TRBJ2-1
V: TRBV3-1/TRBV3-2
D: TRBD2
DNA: TGTGCCAGCAGCGGGACTAGCGTGAGCAATGAGCAGTTCTTC
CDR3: CASSGTSVSNEQFF

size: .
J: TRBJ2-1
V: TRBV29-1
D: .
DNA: TGCAGCGTTGAACAGGGGCTACTCAATGAGCAGTTCTTC
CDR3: CSVEQGLLNEQFF

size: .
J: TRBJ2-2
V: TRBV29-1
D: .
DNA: TGCAGCGTTGAGGAGGGGATAAGCACCGGGGAGCTGTTTTTT
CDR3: CSVEEGISTGELFF

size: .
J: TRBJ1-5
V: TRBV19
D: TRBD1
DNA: TGTGCCAGTAGTAGGGTGGAAGTCAGGGGGCTTGATCAGCCCCAGCATTTT
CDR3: CASSRVEVRGLDQPQHF

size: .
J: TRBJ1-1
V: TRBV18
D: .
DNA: TGTGCCAGCTCCCCCCGACAGGTTTTCAGCCTGAACACTGAAGCTTTCTTT
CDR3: CASSPRQVFSLNTEAFF

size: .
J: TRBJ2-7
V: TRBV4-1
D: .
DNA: TGCGCCAGCAGCCAAGAAGTTAGTCACGAGCAGTACTTC
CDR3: CASSQEVSHEQYF

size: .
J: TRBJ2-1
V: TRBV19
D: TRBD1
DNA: TGTGCCAGTAGCCCGGGACAGGGGGCCGGGAATGAGCAGTTCTTC
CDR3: CASSPGQGAGNEQFF

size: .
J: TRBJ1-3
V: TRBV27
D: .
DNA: TGTGCCAGCAGTTGGGCGGGGGGAAACACCATATATTTT
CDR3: CASSWAGGNTIYF

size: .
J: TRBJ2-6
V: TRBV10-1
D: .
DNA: TGCGCCAGCAGTTTAGACAACTCTGGGGCCAACGTCCTGACTTTC
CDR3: CASSLDNSGANVLTF

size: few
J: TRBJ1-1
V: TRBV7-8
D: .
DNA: TGTGCCAGCAGCTTAGAACTTAACACTGAAGCTTTCTTT
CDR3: CASSLELNTEAFF

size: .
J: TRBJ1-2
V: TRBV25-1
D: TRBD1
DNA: TGTGCCAGCCGGGACAGGGGGGCATTTGGCTACACCTTC
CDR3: CASRDRGAFGYTF

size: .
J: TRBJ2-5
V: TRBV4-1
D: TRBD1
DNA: TGCGCCAGCAGCGAAAAGCAGCGGACAGGGTTTTGGCAAGAGACCCAGTACTTC
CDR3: CASSEKQRTGFWQETQYF

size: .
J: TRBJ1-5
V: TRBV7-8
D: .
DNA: TGTGCCAGCAGACAGAGGGAAAATCAGCCCCAGCATTTT
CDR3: CASRQRENQPQHF

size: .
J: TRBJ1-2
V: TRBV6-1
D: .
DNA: TGTGCCAGCAGTGAAGGACAGCCCTACGTCTATGGCTACACCTTC
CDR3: CASSEGQPYVYGYTF

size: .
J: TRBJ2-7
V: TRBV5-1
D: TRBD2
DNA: TGCGCCAGCAGCGGGGGACTAGCTGATGACGAGCAGTACTTC
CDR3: CASSGGLADDEQYF

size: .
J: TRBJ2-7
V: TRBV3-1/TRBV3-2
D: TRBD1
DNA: TGTGCCAGCAGCCAGAATACGGCAGGGGGCTCCTACGAGCAGTACTTC
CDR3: CASSQNTAGGSYEQYF

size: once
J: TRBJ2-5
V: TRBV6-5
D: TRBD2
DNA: TGTGCCAGCAGACCAACTAGCGGGGGTGTTGAGACCCAGTACTTC
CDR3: CASRPTSGGVETQYF

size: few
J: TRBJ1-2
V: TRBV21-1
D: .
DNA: TGTGCCAGCACCTTTTTTCGGGACAGGGGGCTCAGCTATGGCTACACCTTC
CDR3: CASTFFRDRGLSYGYTF

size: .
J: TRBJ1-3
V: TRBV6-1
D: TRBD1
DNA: TGTGCCAGCAGTGAAGCAGGGGGCGGAAACACCATATATTTT
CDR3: CASSEAGGGNTIYF

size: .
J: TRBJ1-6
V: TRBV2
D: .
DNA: TGTGCCAGCAGGGAACAGGGTCCACCCCTCCACTTT
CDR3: CASREQGPPLHF

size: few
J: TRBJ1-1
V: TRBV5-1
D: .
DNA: TGCGCCAGCAGCCCAGGGTATACTGAAGCTTTCTTT
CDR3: CASSPGYTEAFF

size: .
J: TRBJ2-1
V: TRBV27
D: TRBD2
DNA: TGTGCCAGCAGTCCCGTAGCGGGAGGGTCCTACAATGAGCAGTTCTTC
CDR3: CASSPVAGGSYNEQFF

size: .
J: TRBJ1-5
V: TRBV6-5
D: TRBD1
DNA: TGTGCCAGCAGCACAGGGGCCGATCAGCCCCAGCATTTT
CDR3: CASSTGADQPQHF

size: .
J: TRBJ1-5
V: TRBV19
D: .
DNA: TGTGCCAGTAGTATAAGCGGACAGCCCAATCAGCCCCAGCATTTT
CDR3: CASSISGQPNQPQHF

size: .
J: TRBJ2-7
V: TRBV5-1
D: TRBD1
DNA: TGCGCCAGCAGCTTGGGGGACAGATCCTACGAGCAGTACTTC
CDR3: CASSLGDRSYEQYF

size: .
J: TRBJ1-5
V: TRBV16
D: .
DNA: TGTGCCAGCAGCCAGGCCAGAACAGGGAATCAGCCCCAGCATTTT
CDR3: CASSQARTGNQPQHF

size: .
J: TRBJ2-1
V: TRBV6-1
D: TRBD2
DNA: TGTGCCAGCAGTGATTGGACTAGCGGGAGAAATGAGCAGTTCTTC
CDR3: CASSDWTSGRNEQFF

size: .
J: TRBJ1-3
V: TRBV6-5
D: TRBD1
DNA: TGTGCCAGCAGCCTTGGACAGGGGGCTGGAAACACCATATATTTT
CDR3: CASSLGQGAGNTIYF

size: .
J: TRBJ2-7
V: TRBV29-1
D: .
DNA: TGCAGCGTCGAAGACAGGTCCTACGAGCAGTACTTC
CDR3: CSVEDRSYEQYF

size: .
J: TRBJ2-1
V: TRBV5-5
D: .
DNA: TGTGCCAGCAGCTTGGCAGGATGGGGAGGCGGGAATGAGCAGTTCTTC
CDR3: CASSLAGWGGGNEQFF

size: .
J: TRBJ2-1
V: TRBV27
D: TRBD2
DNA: TGTGCCATCACGGGGGGGCGGGAGGATCCCTACAATGAGCAGTTCTTC
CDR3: CAITGGREDPYNEQFF

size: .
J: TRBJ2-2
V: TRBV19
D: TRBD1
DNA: TGTGCCAGTAGTACCGGGACAGCTAGCGGGGAGCTGTTTTTT
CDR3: CASSTGTASGELFF

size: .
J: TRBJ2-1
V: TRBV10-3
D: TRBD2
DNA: TGTGCCATCAGTGAGCTAGCGGGACCCCTCAATGAGCAGTTCTTC
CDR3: CAISELAGPLNEQFF

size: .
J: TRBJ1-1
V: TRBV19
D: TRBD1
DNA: TGTGCCAGTAGTCTCAGACAGGGGTACACTGAAGCTTTCTTT
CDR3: CASSLRQGYTEAFF

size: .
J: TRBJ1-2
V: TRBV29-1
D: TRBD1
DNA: TGCAGCGCCCTAGAGACAGGGGGGTCCGGCTACACCTTC
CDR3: CSALETGGSGYTF

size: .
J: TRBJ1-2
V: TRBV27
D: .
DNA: TGTGCCAACCCGGATGGCTACACCTTC
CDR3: CANPDGYTF

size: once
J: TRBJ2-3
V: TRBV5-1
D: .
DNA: TGCGCCAGCGGACGAATCGGGACAACAAGCACAGATACGCAGTATTTT
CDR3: CASGRIGTTSTDTQYF

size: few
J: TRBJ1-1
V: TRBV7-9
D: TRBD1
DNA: TGTGCCAGCAGCCCCGGACAGGGTCAGGACGCTGAAGCTTTCTTT
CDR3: CASSPGQGQDAEAFF

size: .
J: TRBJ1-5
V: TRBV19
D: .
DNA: TGTGCCAGTAGTACCGGGGGAAATAGCAATCAGCCCCAGCATTTT
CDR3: CASSTGGNSNQPQHF

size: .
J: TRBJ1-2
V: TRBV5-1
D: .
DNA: TGCGCCAGCAGCTTGGCCGAAGTAGCTAACTATGGCTACACCTTC
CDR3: CASSLAEVANYGYTF

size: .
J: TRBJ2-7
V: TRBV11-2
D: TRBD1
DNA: TGTGCCAGCAGCTCCCCGACAGGGGTTACCTACGAGCAGTACTTC
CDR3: CASSSPTGVTYEQYF